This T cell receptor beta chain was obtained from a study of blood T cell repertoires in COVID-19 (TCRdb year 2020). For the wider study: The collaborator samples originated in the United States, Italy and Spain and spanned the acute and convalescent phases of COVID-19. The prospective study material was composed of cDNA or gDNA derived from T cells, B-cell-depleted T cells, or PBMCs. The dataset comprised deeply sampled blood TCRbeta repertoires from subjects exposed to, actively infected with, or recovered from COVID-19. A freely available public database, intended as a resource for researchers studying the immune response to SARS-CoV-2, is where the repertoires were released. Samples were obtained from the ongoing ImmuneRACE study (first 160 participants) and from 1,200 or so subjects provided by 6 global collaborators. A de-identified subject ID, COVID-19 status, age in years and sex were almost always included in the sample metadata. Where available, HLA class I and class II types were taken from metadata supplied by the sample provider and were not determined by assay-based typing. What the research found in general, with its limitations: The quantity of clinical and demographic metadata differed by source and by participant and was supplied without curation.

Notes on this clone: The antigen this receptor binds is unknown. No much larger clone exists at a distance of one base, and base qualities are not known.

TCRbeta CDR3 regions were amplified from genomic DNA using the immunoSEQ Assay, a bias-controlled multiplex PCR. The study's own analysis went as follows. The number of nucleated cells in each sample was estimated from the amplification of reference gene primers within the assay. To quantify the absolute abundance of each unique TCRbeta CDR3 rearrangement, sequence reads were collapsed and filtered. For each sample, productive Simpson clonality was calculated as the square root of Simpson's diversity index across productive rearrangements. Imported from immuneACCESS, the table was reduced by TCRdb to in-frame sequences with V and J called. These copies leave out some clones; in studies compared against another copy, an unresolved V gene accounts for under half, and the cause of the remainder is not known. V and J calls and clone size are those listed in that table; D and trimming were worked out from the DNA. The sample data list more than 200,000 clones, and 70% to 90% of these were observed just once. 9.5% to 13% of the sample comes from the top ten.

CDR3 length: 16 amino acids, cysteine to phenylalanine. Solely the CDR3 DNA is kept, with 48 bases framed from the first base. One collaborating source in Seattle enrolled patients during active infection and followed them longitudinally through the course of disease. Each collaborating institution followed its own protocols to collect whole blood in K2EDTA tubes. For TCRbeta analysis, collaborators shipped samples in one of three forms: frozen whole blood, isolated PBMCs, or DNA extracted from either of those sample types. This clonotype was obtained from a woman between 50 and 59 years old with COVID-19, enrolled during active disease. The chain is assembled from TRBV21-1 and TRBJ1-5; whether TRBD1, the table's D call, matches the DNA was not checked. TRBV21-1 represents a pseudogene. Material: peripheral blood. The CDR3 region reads CASSDHGTRHSGPQHF. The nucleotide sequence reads TGTGCCAGCAGCGACCACGGGACACGGCACTCGGGGCCCCAGCATTTT.